Sequencing of this T cell receptor (beta chain) was carried out in a study of PD-L1 blockade in urothelial cancer. The J segment lost 5 bases and the V segment lost 8 bases, leaving 11 bases of the junction unmatched. CDR1 is SGHVS and CDR2 is FQNEAQ in the germline V gene. CDR3 length: 15 amino acids. Noted time point: peripheral blood 6 weeks after treatment start. Synthetic TCR analog templates were spiked into each PCR. Assay: immunoSEQ multiplex PCR; the TCRdb copy retains only in-frame clones and omits some. The sample has under 85,000 clones; approximately 90% are singletons. The genes are TRBV7-8 and TRBJ2-1; 8 positions agree with TRBD2. The clonotype comes from a woman older than 75 with urothelial cancer. The input for sequencing was PBMCs, taken around atezolizumab (anti-PD-L1) treatment. Here the CDR3 reads CASRPAVAGNNEQFF. The DNA of the CDR3 is TGTGCCAGCCGTCCCGCTGTAGCGGGAAACAATGAGCAGTTCTTC.